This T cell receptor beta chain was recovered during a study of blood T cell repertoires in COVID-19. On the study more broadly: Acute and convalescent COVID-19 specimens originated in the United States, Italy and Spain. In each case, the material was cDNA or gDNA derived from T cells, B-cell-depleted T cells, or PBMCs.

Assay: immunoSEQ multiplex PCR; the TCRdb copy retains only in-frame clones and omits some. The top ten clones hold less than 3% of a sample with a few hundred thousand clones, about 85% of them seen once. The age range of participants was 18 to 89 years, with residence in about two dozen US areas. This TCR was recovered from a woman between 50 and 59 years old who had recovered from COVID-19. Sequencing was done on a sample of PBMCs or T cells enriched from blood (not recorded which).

CDR3 sequence (DNA): TGTGCCAGCAGCGTCTCCGGGGACTACTCCTACGAGCAGTACTTC. Translating gives CASSVSGDYSYEQYF. The chain uses TRBV13 and TRBJ2-7, with TRBD2 matching over 7 bases. CDR3 length: 15 residues. Trimming cost V 5 bases and J 0 bases; bases outside gene matches: 7. The V gene's germline CDR1 is PRHDT and CDR2 FYEKMQ (reference sequence).